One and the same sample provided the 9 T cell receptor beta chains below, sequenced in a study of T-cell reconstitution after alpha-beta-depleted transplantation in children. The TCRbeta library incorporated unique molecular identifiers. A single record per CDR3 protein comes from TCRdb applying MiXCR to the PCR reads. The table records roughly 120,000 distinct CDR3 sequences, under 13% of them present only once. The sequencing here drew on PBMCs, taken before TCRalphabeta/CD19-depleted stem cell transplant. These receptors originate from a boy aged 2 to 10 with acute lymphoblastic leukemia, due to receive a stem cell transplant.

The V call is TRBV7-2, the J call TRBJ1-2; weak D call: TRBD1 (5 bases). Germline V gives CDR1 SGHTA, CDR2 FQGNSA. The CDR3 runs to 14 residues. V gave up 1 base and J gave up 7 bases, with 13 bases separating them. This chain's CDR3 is CASSLGGVVGGYTF. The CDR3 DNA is TGTGCCAGCAGCTTAGGAGGGGTCGTGGGTGGCTACACCTTC.

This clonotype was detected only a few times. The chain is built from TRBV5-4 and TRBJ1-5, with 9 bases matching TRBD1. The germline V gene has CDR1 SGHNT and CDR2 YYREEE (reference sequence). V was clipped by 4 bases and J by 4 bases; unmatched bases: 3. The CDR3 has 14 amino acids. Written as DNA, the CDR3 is TGTGCCAGCAGCGTCGGGACAGGGAATCAGCCCCAGCATTTT. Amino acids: CASSVGTGNQPQHF.

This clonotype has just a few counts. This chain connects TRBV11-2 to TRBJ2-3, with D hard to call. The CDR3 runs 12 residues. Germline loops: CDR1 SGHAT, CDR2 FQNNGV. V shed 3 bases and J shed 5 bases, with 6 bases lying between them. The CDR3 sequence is CASSFVVDTQYF. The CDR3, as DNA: TGTGCCAGCAGCTTCGTCGTAGATACGCAGTATTTT.

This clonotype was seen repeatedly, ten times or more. CDR3 DNA: TGTGCCAGCAGCGTATGGGACGCGGGCACCGGGGAGCTGTTTTTT. It is translated as CASSVWDAGTGELFF. The V call is TRBV5-6, the J call TRBJ2-2; D possibly matches TRBD1 or TRBD2 (5 bases each). V was cut by 4 bases and J by 4 bases, with 14 bases left in between. Looked up from germline, CDR1 is SGHDT and CDR2 is YYEEEE. CDR3 length equals 15 residues.

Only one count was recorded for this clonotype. The CDR3 reads CASCPRLAGGPNYNEQFF. The CDR3 bases are TGTGCCTCCTGCCCCCGACTAGCGGGAGGCCCTAATTACAATGAGCAGTTCTTC. This rearrangement joins TRBV3-1 to TRBJ2-1, with 13 bases lining up with TRBD2. After removal of 11 bases from V and 4 bases from J, the junction contained 17 bases not matched to a gene. The length of the CDR3 is 18 residues. Germline values: CDR1 LGHDT, CDR2 YNNKEL (reference sequence).

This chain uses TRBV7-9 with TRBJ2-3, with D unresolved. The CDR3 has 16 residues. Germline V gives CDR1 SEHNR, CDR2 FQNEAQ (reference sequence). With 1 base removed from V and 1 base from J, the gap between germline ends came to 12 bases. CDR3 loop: CASSLGPSRGTDTQYF. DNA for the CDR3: TGTGCCAGCAGCTTAGGACCCAGCCGCGGCACAGATACGCAGTATTTT.

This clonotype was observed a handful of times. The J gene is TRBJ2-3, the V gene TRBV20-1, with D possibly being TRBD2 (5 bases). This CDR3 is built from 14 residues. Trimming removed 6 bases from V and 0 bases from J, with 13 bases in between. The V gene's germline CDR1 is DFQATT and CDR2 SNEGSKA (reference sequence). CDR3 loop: CSATHGESTDTQYF. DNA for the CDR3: TGCAGTGCCACCCACGGGGAGAGCACAGATACGCAGTATTTT.

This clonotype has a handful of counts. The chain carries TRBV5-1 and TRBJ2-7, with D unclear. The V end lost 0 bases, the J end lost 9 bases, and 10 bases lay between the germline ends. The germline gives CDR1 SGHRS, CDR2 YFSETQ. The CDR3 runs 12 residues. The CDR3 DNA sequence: TGCGCCAGCAGCTTGGACGGCCGGCGGCAGTACTTC. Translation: CASSLDGRRQYF. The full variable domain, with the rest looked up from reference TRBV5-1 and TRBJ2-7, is KAGVTQTPRYLIKTRGQQVTLSCSPISGHRSVSWYQQTPGQGLQFLFEYFSETQRNKGNFPGRFSGRQFSNSRSEMNVSTLELGDSALYLCASSLDGRRQYFGPGTRLTVT.

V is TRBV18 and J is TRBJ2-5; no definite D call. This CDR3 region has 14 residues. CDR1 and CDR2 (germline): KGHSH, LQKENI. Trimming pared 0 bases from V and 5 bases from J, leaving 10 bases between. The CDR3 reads CASSPPSQRETQYF. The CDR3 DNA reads TGTGCCAGCTCACCACCGTCCCAAAGGGAGACCCAGTACTTC.